The 4 T cell receptor beta chains presented below share a single source sample, sequenced in a study of early T cells in non-severe SARS-CoV-2 infection. TCRdb re-called the 5' RACE reads with MiXCR, one entry per CDR3 protein. The top ten clones hold less than 25% of a sample with some 50,000 distinct CDR3 sequences, around 9% of them seen once. The material sequenced was whole blood. These receptors all stem from an adult who was a healthcare worker with PCR-confirmed SARS-CoV-2 infection or an uninfected control (not recorded which).

The chain links TRBV29-1 to TRBJ1-1; D might be TRBD1 (5 bases). The CDR3 sequence is 13 residues long. Germline lookup yields CDR1 SQVTM and CDR2 ANQGSEA. Trimming removed 3 bases from V and 10 bases from J, with 18 bases in between. CDR3 sequence (DNA): TGCAGCGTTGAGCCGCCAGGGAGTTTCGGAGCTTTCTTT. Amino acids: CSVEPPGSFGAFF.

The chain links TRBV7-7 to TRBJ2-7, with 8 bases that match TRBD1. V shed 7 bases and J 3 bases; nucleotides not matched to a gene: 14. The length of the CDR3 is 16 residues. CDR1 is SSHAT, CDR2 FNYEAQ, per germline (reference sequence). The CDR3 region is CASTIFLIGQGYEQYF. CDR3 DNA sequence: TGTGCCAGCACCATTTTCTTGATCGGACAGGGCTACGAGCAGTACTTC.

This clonotype was recorded at least ten times. This chain uses TRBV9 with TRBJ1-1; 9 nucleotides align to TRBD1. Germline trimming cut 3 bases from V and 7 bases from J; bases unmatched to any gene: 10. Per the germline V gene, CDR1 is SGDLS and CDR2 is YYNGEE. CDR3 length equals 15 residues. Written as DNA, the CDR3 is TGTGCCAGCAGCGCCCACCGGGACAGGGTGAGTGAAGCTTTCTTT. Translated: CASSAHRDRVSEAFF.

This clonotype has just a few counts. The chain couples TRBV6-6 to TRBJ1-5; D is uncertain. The CDR3 contains 14 residues. The germline V gene has CDR1 MNHNY and CDR2 SVGAGI (reference sequence). Trimming took 6 bases from V and 6 from J, leaving 15 bases between them. The CDR3 loop reads CASRFQERSQPQHF. CDR3 nucleotide sequence: TGTGCCAGCAGGTTTCAGGAACGTTCTCAGCCCCAGCATTTT.